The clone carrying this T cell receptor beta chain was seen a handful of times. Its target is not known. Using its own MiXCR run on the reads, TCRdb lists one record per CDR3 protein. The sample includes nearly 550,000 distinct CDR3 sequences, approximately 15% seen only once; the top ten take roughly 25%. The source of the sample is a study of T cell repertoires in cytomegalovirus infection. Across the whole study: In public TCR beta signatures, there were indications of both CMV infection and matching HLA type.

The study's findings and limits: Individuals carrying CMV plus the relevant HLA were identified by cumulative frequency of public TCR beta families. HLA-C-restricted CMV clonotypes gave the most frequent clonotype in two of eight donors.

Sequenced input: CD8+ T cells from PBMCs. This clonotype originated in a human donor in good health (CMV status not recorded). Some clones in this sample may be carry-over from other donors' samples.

This chain's CDR3 is CSAIGLAGGGGSYEQYF. CDR3 DNA: TGCAGTGCCATCGGACTAGCGGGAGGAGGTGGCTCCTACGAGCAGTACTTC. The chain joins TRBV20-1 to TRBJ2-7; 14 bases are shared with TRBD2. The length of the CDR3 is 17 residues. The J segment lost 0 bases and the V segment lost 6 bases, leaving 10 bases of the junction unmatched. Germline CDR1 is DFQATT and CDR2 is SNEGSKA (reference sequence).